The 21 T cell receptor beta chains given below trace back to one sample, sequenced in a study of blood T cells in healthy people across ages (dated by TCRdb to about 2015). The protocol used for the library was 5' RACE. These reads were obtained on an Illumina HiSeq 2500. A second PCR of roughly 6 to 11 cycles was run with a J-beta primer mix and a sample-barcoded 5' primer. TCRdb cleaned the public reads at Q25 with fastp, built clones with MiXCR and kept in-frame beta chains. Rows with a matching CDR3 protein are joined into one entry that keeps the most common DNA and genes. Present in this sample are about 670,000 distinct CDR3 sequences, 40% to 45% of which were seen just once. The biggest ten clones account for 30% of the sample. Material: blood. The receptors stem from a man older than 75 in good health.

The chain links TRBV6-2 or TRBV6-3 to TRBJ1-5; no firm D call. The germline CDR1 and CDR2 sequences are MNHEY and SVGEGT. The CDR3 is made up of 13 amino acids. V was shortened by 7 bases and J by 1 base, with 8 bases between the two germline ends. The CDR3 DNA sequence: TGTGCCAGCACCGGTTGGAGCAATCAGCCCCAGCATTTT. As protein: CASTGWSNQPQHF.

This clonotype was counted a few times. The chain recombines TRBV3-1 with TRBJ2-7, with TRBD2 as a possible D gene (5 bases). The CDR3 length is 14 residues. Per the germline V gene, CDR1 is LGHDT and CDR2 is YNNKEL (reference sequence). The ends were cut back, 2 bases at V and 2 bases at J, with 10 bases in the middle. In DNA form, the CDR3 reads TGTGCCAGCAGCCAACTCTCGCGGGCCTACGAGCAGTACTTC. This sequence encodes CASSQLSRAYEQYF.

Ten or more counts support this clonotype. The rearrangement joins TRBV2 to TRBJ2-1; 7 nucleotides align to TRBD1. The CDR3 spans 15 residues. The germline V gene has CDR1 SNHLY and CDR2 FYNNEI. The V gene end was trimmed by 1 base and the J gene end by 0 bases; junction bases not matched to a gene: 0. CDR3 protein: CASSEDRGSYNEQFF. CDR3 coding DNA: TGTGCCAGCAGTGAAGACAGGGGCTCCTACAATGAGCAGTTCTTC.

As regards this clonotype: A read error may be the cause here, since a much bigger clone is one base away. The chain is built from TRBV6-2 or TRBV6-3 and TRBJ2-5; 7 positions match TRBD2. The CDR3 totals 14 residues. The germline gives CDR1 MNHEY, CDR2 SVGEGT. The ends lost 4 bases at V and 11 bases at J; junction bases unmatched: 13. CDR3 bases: TGTGCCAGCAGTTTGAGCGGGGTAAACAATGAGCAGTACTTC. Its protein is CASSLSGVNNEQYF.

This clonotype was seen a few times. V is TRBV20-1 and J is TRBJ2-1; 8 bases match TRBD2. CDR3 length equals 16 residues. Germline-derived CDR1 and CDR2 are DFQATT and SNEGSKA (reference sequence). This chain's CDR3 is CSARGGRPEESNEQFF. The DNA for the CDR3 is TGCAGCGCCCGGGGGGGGCGCCCAGAGGAGAGTAATGAGCAGTTCTTC.

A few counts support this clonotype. The CDR3 sequence: CASSPRTSIEQYF. The DNA for the CDR3 is TGTGCCAGCAGCCCGAGGACTAGTATCGAGCAGTACTTC. The chain links TRBV7-2 to TRBJ2-7; 7 bases line up with TRBD2. Looked up from germline, CDR1 is SGHTA and CDR2 is FQGNSA. This CDR3 has 13 amino acids. V gave up 5 bases and J gave up 6 bases; unmatched junction bases: 7.

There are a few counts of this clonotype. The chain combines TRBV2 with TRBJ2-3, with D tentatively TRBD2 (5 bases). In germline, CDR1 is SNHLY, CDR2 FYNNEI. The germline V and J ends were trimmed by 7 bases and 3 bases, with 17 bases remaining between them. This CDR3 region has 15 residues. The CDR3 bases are TGTGCCAGCAACGACCAAGGACTGGAGACAGATACGCAGTATTTT. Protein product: CASNDQGLETDTQYF. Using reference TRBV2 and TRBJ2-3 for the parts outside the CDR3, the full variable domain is EPEVTQTPSHQVTQMGQEVILRCVPISNHLYFYWYRQILGQKVEFLVSFYNNEISEKSEIFDDQFSVERPDGSNFTLKIRSTKLEDSAMYFCASNDQGLETDTQYFGPGTRLTVL.

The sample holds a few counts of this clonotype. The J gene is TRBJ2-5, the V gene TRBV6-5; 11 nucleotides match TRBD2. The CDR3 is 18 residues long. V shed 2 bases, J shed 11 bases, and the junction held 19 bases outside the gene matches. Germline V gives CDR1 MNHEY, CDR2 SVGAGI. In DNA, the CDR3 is TGTGCCAGCAGTTACCAGGGTCTCGCGACTAGCGGGGCTGGAGAGCAGTACTTC. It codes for CASSYQGLATSGAGEQYF.

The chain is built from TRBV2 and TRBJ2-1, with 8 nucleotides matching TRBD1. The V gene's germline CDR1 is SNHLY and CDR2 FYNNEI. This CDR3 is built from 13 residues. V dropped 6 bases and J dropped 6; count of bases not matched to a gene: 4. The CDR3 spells CASSPDRVNEQFF. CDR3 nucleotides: TGTGCCAGCAGCCCGGACAGGGTCAATGAGCAGTTCTTC.

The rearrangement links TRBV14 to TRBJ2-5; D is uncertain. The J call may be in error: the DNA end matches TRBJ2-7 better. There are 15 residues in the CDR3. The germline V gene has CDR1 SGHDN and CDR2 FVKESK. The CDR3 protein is CASSQATGTPSEQYF. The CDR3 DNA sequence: TGTGCCAGCAGCCAAGCAACCGGTACTCCTTCCGAGCAGTACTTC.

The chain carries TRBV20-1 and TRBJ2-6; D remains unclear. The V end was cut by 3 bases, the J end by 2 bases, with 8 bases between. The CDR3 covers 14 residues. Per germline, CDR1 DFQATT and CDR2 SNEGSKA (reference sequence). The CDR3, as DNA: TGCAGTGCTAGCTACCGACCTGGGGCCAACGTCCTGACTTTC. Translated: CSASYRPGANVLTF.

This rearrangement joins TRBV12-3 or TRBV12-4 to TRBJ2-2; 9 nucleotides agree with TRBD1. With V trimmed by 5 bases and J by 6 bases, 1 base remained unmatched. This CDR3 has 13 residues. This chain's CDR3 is CASSNRGPGELFF. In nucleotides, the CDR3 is TGTGCCAGCAGTAACAGGGGGCCCGGGGAGCTGTTTTTT.

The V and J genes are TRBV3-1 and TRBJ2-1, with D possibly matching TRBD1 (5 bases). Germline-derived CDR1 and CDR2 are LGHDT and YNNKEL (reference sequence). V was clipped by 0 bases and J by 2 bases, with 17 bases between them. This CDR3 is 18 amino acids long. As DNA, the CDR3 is TGTGCCAGCAGCCAAGATGGGAATGGGGCAGATCCCTACAATGAGCAGTTCTTC. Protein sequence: CASSQDGNGADPYNEQFF.

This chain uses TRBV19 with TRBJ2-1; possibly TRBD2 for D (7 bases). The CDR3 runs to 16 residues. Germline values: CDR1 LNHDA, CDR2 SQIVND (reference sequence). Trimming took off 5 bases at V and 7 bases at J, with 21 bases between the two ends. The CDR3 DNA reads TGTGCCAGTAGTCTCAGTAGGCGGGGGCCGGAAAATGAGCAGTTCTTC. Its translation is CASSLSRRGPENEQFF.

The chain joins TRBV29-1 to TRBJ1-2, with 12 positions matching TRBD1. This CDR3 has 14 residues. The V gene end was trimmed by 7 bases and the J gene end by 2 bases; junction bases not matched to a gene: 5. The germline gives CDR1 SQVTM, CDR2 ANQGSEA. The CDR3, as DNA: TGCAGCGGGTGGGGACAGGGGGCGAACTATGGCTACACCTTC. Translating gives CSGWGQGANYGYTF.

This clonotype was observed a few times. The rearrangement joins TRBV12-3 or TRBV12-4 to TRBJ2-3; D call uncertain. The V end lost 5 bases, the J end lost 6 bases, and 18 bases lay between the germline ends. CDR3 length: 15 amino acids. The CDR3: CASSVYRAKLDTQYF. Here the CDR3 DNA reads TGTGCCAGCAGTGTCTACCGGGCTAAATTGGATACGCAGTATTTT.

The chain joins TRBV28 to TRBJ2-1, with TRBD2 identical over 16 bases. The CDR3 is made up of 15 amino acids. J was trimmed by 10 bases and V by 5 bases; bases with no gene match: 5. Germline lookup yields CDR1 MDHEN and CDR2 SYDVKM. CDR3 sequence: CASSRGTSGRGEQFF. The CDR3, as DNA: TGTGCCAGCAGTCGAGGGACTAGCGGGAGGGGCGAGCAGTTCTTC.

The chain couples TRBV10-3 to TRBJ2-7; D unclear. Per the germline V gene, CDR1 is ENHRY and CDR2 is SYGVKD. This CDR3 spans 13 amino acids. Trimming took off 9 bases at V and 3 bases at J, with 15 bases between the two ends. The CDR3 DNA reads TGTGCCATTGCCGGGCCTCAAGGCTACGAGCAGTACTTC. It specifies CAIAGPQGYEQYF.

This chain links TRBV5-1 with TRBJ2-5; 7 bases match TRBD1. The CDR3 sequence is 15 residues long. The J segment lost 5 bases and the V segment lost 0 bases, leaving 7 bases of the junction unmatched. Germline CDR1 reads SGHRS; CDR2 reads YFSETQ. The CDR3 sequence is CASSLERGRGETQYF. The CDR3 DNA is TGCGCCAGCAGCTTGGAGAGGGGGCGCGGGGAGACCCAGTACTTC. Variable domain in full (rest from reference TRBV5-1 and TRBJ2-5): KAGVTQTPRYLIKTRGQQVTLSCSPISGHRSVSWYQQTPGQGLQFLFEYFSETQRNKGNFPGRFSGRQFSNSRSEMNVSTLELGDSALYLCASSLERGRGETQYFGPGTRLLVL.

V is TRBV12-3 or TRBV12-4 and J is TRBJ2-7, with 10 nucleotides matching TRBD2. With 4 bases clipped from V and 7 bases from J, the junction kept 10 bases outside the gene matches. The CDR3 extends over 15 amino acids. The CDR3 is CASSSAGGQEGEQYF. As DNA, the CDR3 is TGTGCCAGCAGTTCAGCGGGGGGGCAAGAGGGTGAGCAGTACTTC.

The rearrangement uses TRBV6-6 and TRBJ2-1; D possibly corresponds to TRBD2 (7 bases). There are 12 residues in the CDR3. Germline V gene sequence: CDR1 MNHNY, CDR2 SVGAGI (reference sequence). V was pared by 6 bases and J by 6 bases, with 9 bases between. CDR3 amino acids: CASRRGGNEQFF. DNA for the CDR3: TGTGCCAGCAGGAGGGGGGGCAATGAGCAGTTCTTC.